The entry below describes one TCR beta chain. CDR1 is GTSNPN and CDR2 is SVGIG in the germline V gene (reference sequence). V lost 0 bases, J lost 7 bases, and 19 bases lay in between. The CDR3 is made up of 15 amino acids. The sample originates from a study of CD8 T cells in ankylosing spondylitis. TCRdb re-analysed the 5' RACE reads in MiXCR, keeping a single row per CDR3 protein. The sample carries about 160,000 distinct CDR3 sequences, about a sixth recorded once. This receptor was identified in a male donor with ankylosing spondylitis or in good health (not recorded which). J is TRBJ2-7 and V is TRBV30; D uncertain. Sample: blood, either unsorted or a sorted T cell fraction (not recorded which). The CDR3 sequence: CAWSVGSYHSGEQYF. The CDR3 DNA reads as TGTGCCTGGAGTGTTGGAAGTTATCACAGTGGGGAGCAGTACTTC.